The next 25 T cell receptor beta chains were all read from a single sample in a study of shared clonotypes between healthy human individuals. Assay used: immunoSEQ multiplex PCR; TCRdb lists only in-frame clones, some missing. Here the sample spans about 340,000 clones, 73% being singletons. Sequenced input: memory CD4+ T cells sorted from blood. Subset defined: CD45RA-negative fraction. These receptors all come from a man under 40 in good health.

This chain uses TRBV18 with TRBJ1-1, with 7 bases lining up with TRBD1. CDR1 and CDR2 from the germline V gene are KGHSH and LQKENI. V shed 4 bases and J 1 base; nucleotides not matched to a gene: 6. The CDR3 is made up of 15 amino acids. CDR3 in amino acids: CASSLGTAGNTEAFF. The DNA of the CDR3 is TGTGCCAGCTCACTTGGGACAGCAGGGAACACTGAAGCTTTCTTT.

V and J are TRBV28 and TRBJ1-4; a possible D gene is TRBD1 (5 bases). The germline V and J ends were trimmed by 2 bases and 7 bases, with 14 bases remaining between them. In germline, CDR1 is MDHEN, CDR2 SYDVKM. The CDR3 loop spans 15 amino acids. CDR3 residues: CASSLAAGWGEKLFF. CDR3 sequence (DNA): TGTGCCAGCAGTTTAGCGGCAGGGTGGGGTGAAAAACTGTTTTTT. Based on the CDR3 plus reference TRBV28 and TRBJ1-4, the full variable domain is DVKVTQSSRYLVKRTGEKVFLECVQDMDHENMFWYRQDPGLGLRLIYFSYDVKMKEKGDIPEGYSVSREKKERFSLILESASTNQTSMYLCASSLAAGWGEKLFFGSGTQLSVL.

In DNA form, the CDR3 reads TGTGCCAGCAGCCAAGACAGGGGTAATGGCTACACCTTC. This codes for CASSQDRGNGYTF. The rearrangement joins TRBV5-8 to TRBJ1-2; the match to TRBD1 covers 8 bases. Looked up from germline, CDR1 is SGHTS and CDR2 is YDEGEE. This CDR3 has 13 amino acids. The V gene end was trimmed by 4 bases and the J gene end by 6 bases; junction bases not matched to a gene: 5. The complete variable domain, with remaining parts taken from reference TRBV5-8 and TRBJ1-2, reads EAGVTQSPTHLIKTRGQQATLRCSPISGHTSVYWYQQALGLGLQFLLWYDEGEERNRGNFPPRFSGRQFPNYSSELNVNALELEDSALYLCASSQDRGNGYTFGSGTRLTVV.

This chain links TRBV5-6 with TRBJ2-6; D might be TRBD1 (5 bases). The germline V and J ends were trimmed by 0 bases and 3 bases, with 13 bases remaining between them. Germline V lookup: CDR1 SGHDT, CDR2 YYEEEE. This CDR3 region has 17 residues. The chain's CDR3 is CASSLDRLVGGANVLTF. DNA for the CDR3: TGTGCCAGCAGCTTGGACAGGTTAGTCGGTGGGGCCAACGTCCTGACTTTC. Together with reference TRBV5-6 and TRBJ2-6, the CDR3 gives the full variable domain: DAGVTQSPTHLIKTRGQQVTLRCSPKSGHDTVSWYQQALGQGPQFIFQYYEEEERQRGNFPDRFSGHQFPNYSSELNVNALLLGDSALYLCASSLDRLVGGANVLTFGAGSRLTVL.

The chain employs TRBV28 and TRBJ2-7; a possible D gene is TRBD1 (6 bases). V dropped 5 bases and J dropped 6 bases, with 17 bases sitting between them. Germline V gene lookup returns CDR1 MDHEN and CDR2 SYDVKM. The CDR3 is 14 amino acids. CDR3 loop: CASSRDTHITEQYF. In nucleotides, the CDR3 is TGTGCCAGCAGTAGGGACACCCACATCACCGAGCAGTACTTC. Using reference TRBV28 and TRBJ2-7 for the parts outside the CDR3, the full variable domain is DVKVTQSSRYLVKRTGEKVFLECVQDMDHENMFWYRQDPGLGLRLIYFSYDVKMKEKGDIPEGYSVSREKKERFSLILESASTNQTSMYLCASSRDTHITEQYFGPGTRLTVT.

DNA of the CDR3: TGTGCCAGCAGTCAGAAGACAGGGACTGAAGCTTTCTTT. Protein: CASSQKTGTEAFF. The chain joins TRBV27 to TRBJ1-1; 7 bases are a match to TRBD1. Germline CDR1 and CDR2: MNHEY and SMNVEV (reference sequence). This CDR3 has 13 amino acids. V was pared by 5 bases and J by 5 bases, with 5 bases of the junction left unmatched.

The chain has TRBV9 and TRBJ2-1; 8 bases are a match to TRBD2. V was clipped by 0 bases and J by 4 bases; unmatched bases: 6. CDR3 length: 16 amino acids. Germline CDR1 reads SGDLS; CDR2 reads YYNGEE. As DNA, the CDR3 is TGTGCCAGCAGCGTAGCTCCCGGGAGGGGATACAATGAGCAGTTCTTC. This codes for CASSVAPGRGYNEQFF.

The rearrangement uses TRBV2 and TRBJ2-3; D remains unclear. The germline V gene has CDR1 SNHLY and CDR2 FYNNEI. The CDR3 runs to 11 residues. The V and J ends lost 4 bases and 6 bases respectively, with 5 bases between them. The CDR3 reads CASSVGDTQYF. The CDR3 nucleotides are TGTGCCAGCAGTGTAGGTGATACGCAGTATTTT.

This clone was observed a single time. V is TRBV19 and J is TRBJ2-7; either TRBD1 or TRBD2 may supply D (5 bases each). The germline V gene encodes CDR1 LNHDA and CDR2 SQIVND (reference sequence). This CDR3 has 15 residues. The V end lost 3 bases, the J end lost 0 bases, and 12 bases lay between the germline ends. CDR3 nucleotides: TGTGCCAGTAGTATCGGGGCTAGCCACTCCTACGAGCAGTACTTC. Protein: CASSIGASHSYEQYF. Complete variable domain (other parts from reference TRBV19 and TRBJ2-7): DGGITQSPKYLFRKEGQNVTLSCEQNLNHDAMYWYRQDPGQGLRLIYYSQIVNDFQKGDIAEGYSVSREKKESFPLTVTSAQKNPTAFYLCASSIGASHSYEQYFGPGTRLTVT.

This sequence joins TRBV7-3 and TRBJ2-1, with 8 nucleotides matching TRBD2. Germline V gene data show CDR1 as SGHTA and CDR2 as FQGTGA. V trimming: 5 bases; J trimming: 3 bases; junction bases outside the gene matches: 6. This CDR3 contains 15 residues. This CDR3 is CASSPPGTSYNEQFF. CDR3 nucleotide sequence: TGTGCCAGCAGCCCCCCCGGGACTAGCTACAATGAGCAGTTCTTC.

The CDR3: CASSPGGSVSTDTQYF. CDR3 DNA: TGTGCCAGCTCACCGGGAGGGAGTGTTAGCACAGATACGCAGTATTTT. The chain uses TRBV18 and TRBJ2-3; 7 nucleotides align to TRBD2. V dropped 3 bases and J dropped 0; count of bases not matched to a gene: 6. CDR3 length equals 16 residues. CDR1 KGHSH and CDR2 LQKENI come from the germline V gene.

The chain combines TRBV28 with TRBJ2-1; D is uncertain. The CDR3 is 12 amino acids. V dropped 2 bases and J dropped 9 bases, with 8 bases sitting between them. CDR1 MDHEN and CDR2 SYDVKM come from the germline V gene. The CDR3 DNA reads TGTGCCAGCAGTTTAGGGGTTAGTGAGCAGTTCTTC. Amino acids: CASSLGVSEQFF. The full variable domain, its missing parts supplied by reference TRBV28 and TRBJ2-1, is DVKVTQSSRYLVKRTGEKVFLECVQDMDHENMFWYRQDPGLGLRLIYFSYDVKMKEKGDIPEGYSVSREKKERFSLILESASTNQTSMYLCASSLGVSEQFFGPGTRLTVL.

This chain joins TRBV28 and TRBJ2-7; TRBD1 is a possible D gene (6 bases). Germline CDR1 MDHEN, CDR2 SYDVKM. The germline V and J ends were trimmed by 6 bases and 7 bases, with 16 bases remaining between them. CDR3 length: 13 amino acids. The CDR3 DNA sequence: TGTGCCAGCAGGGAAACCGGGACAAGTGAGCAGTACTTC. This gives the protein CASRETGTSEQYF.

The chain joins TRBV18 to TRBJ1-4; possible D gene TRBD1, 5 bases. The V gene's germline CDR1 is KGHSH and CDR2 LQKENI. V lost 3 bases and J lost 4, with 15 bases in between. The CDR3 consists of 16 residues. CDR3 DNA sequence: TGTGCCAGCTCACCCTTTTCTGACAGAAATAATGAAAAACTGTTTTTT. This codes for CASSPFSDRNNEKLFF.

The chain is built from TRBV5-6 and TRBJ2-7; 7 bases map to TRBD1. V was clipped by 0 bases and J by 3 bases; unmatched bases: 3. Germline CDR1 and CDR2: SGHDT and YYEEEE. The CDR3 has 14 amino acids. CDR3: CASSLGGDSYEQYF. In nucleotides, the CDR3 is TGTGCCAGCAGCTTGGGAGGGGACAGCTACGAGCAGTACTTC.

J is TRBJ2-4 and V is TRBV5-4; 10 nucleotides line up with TRBD1. The CDR3 extends over 14 amino acids. After removal of 2 bases from V and 7 bases from J, the junction contained 3 bases not matched to a gene. Germline CDR1 is SGHNT and CDR2 is YYREEE (reference sequence). The CDR3 DNA sequence: TGTGCCAGCAGCTTACCGGGACAGGGGAACATTCAGTACTTC. It translates to CASSLPGQGNIQYF.

This chain links TRBV7-8 with TRBJ1-2; 7 bases line up with TRBD1. Germline-derived CDR1 and CDR2 are SGHVS and FQNEAQ. This CDR3 region has 14 residues. V trimming: 5 bases; J trimming: 7 bases; junction bases outside the gene matches: 10. The CDR3 bases are TGTGCCAGCAGCCCCCTAGGTTGGGACAGTGGCTACACCTTC. This gives the protein CASSPLGWDSGYTF.

This clone was counted a few times. The chain recombines TRBV7-8 with TRBJ2-7; D uncertain. Germline CDR1 reads SGHVS; CDR2 reads FQNEAQ. The CDR3 runs to 17 residues. Trimming took 0 bases from V and 2 from J, leaving 17 bases between them. The CDR3 reads CASSLAEGFPVTYEQYF. CDR3 coding DNA: TGTGCCAGCAGCTTAGCGGAAGGGTTTCCAGTGACCTACGAGCAGTACTTC.

This clone was detected only a few times. This rearrangement joins TRBV6-4 to TRBJ2-2; either TRBD1 or TRBD2 may supply D (5 bases each). This CDR3 is 14 amino acids long. Trimming removed 0 bases from V and 7 bases from J, with 9 bases in between. Per germline, CDR1 MRHNA and CDR2 SNTAGT. CDR3 sequence: CASSDSGDLGELFF. CDR3 DNA sequence: TGTGCCAGCAGTGACTCGGGGGACCTCGGGGAGCTGTTTTTT.

This clone was counted a few times. The chain links TRBV5-6 to TRBJ2-5; D possibly corresponds to TRBD2 (5 bases). Deletions cut 3 bases from V and 2 bases from J, with 11 bases between. The germline gives CDR1 SGHDT, CDR2 YYEEEE. The CDR3 consists of 14 residues. The CDR3 reads CASSSEAAQETQYF. DNA of the CDR3: TGTGCCAGCAGCTCCGAAGCGGCTCAAGAGACCCAGTACTTC.

V is TRBV7-9 and J is TRBJ1-1, with D possibly being TRBD1 (5 bases). In germline, CDR1 is SEHNR, CDR2 FQNEAQ (reference sequence). The CDR3 runs 15 residues. The V end lost 5 bases, the J end lost 4 bases, and 17 bases lay between the germline ends. This CDR3 reads CASSRRGGEGTEAFF. The CDR3 DNA reads TGTGCCAGCAGCCGCCGGGGGGGAGAGGGCACTGAAGCTTTCTTT.

The gene calls are TRBV7-8 and TRBJ2-3; D is unclear. Germline V gene data show CDR1 as SGHVS and CDR2 as FQNEAQ. The V gene lost 7 bases and the J gene lost 7 bases, with 18 bases spanning the gap. The CDR3 consists of 14 residues. The CDR3 DNA follows: TGTGCCAGCACCATGACCCAGTTAACTCATACGCAGTATTTT. As protein: CASTMTQLTHTQYF. The whole variable domain, remainder taken from reference TRBV7-8 and TRBJ2-3, is GAGVSQSPRYKVAKRGQDVALRCDPISGHVSLFWYQQALGQGPEFLTYFQNEAQLDKSGLPSDRFFAERPEGSVSTLKIQRTQQEDSAVYLCASTMTQLTHTQYFGPGTRLTVL.

The chain uses TRBV2 and TRBJ1-4, with no clear D. Germline values: CDR1 SNHLY, CDR2 FYNNEI. This CDR3 contains 11 residues. The V and J ends lost 2 bases and 11 bases respectively, with 6 bases between them. For the CDR3, the DNA is TGTGCCAGCAGTGAATGGGCCAAACTGTTTTTT. It specifies CASSEWAKLFF.

DNA of the CDR3: TGTGCCAGCAGACCGACAGGGGCTGCAGGAAACACCATATATTTT. It is translated as CASRPTGAAGNTIYF. The J gene is TRBJ1-3, the V gene TRBV11-2; TRBD1 matches at 8 bases. CDR3 length: 15 amino acids. The germline V gene has CDR1 SGHAT and CDR2 FQNNGV. J lost 4 bases, V lost 6 bases, and 8 bases had no gene match. Full variable domain (rest looked up from reference TRBV11-2 and TRBJ1-3): EAGVAQSPRYKIIEKRQSVAFWCNPISGHATLYWYQQILGQGPKLLIQFQNNGVVDDSQLPKDRFSAERLKGVDSTLKIQPAKLEDSAVYLCASRPTGAAGNTIYFGEGSWLTVV.

The chain is built from TRBV10-3 and TRBJ1-5; D is unresolved. This CDR3 has 13 amino acids. Trimming stripped 11 bases from V and 7 bases from J, with 18 bases between. The germline gives CDR1 ENHRY, CDR2 SYGVKD. The CDR3 region is CAARHESKQPQHF. The DNA for the CDR3 is TGTGCCGCGCGGCATGAGTCTAAACAGCCCCAGCATTTT.